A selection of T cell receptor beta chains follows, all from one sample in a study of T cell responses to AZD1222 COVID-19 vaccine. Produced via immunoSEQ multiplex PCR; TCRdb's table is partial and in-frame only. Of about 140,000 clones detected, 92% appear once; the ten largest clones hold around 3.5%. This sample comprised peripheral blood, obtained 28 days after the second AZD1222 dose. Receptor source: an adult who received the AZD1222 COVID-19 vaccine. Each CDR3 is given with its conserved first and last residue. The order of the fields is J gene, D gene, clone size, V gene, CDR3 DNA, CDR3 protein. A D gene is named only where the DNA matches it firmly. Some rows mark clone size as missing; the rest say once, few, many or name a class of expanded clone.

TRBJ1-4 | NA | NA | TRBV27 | TGTGCCACCCGGACCGGAGGGAAAAGAATGTTTTTT | CATRTGGKRMFF
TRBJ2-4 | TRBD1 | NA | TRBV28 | TGTGCCAGCAGGCTTCAGGGGGCGGTAGCCAAAAACATTCAGTACTTC | CASRLQGAVAKNIQYF
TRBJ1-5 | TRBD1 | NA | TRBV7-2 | TGTGCCAGCAGCTTAGACGGACAGGGGCCCCAACTTCAGCCCCAGCATTTT | CASSLDGQGPQLQPQHF
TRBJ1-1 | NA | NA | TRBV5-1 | TGCGCCAGCAGCCAGAGAGGAGTAGGGTTCGGAGCTTTCTTT | CASSQRGVGFGAFF
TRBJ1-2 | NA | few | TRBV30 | TGTGCCTGGAGTGTACAGGGCCACTATGGCTACACCTTC | CAWSVQGHYGYTF
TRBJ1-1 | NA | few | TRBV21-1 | TGTGCCAGCAGCAAAGCCCAGACTGAAGCTTTCTTT | CASSKAQTEAFF
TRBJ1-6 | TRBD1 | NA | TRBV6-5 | TGTGCCAGCAGTTACTCGGCTACAGGGGCTAGTTCACCCCTCCACTTT | CASSYSATGASSPLHF
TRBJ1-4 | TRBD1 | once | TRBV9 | TGTGCCAGCAGCCCATCCGGGACAGGGAATGAAAAACTGTTTTTT | CASSPSGTGNEKLFF
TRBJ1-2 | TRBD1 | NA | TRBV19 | TGTGCCAGTAGTTCCCTCAGGGGGCTCGGCTATGGCTACACCTTC | CASSSLRGLGYGYTF
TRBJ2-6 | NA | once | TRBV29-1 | TGCAGCGTAGAAAAACGGACCTCTGGGGCCAACGTCCTGACTTTC | CSVEKRTSGANVLTF
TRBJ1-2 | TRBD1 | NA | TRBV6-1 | TGTGCCAGCAGTGAAGCGCTCAGGACAGGGGGCGTCTATGGCTACACCTTC | CASSEALRTGGVYGYTF
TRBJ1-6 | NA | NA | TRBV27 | TGTGCCAGCACCCGAGGCGGGGCTTCACCCCTCCACTTT | CASTRGGASPLHF
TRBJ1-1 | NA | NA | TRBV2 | TGTGCCAGCATCGGCAGGGTGGATACTGAAGCTTTCTTT | CASIGRVDTEAFF
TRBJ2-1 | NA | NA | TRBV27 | TGTGCCAGCACGTGGGGTATCGGCAATGAGCAGTTCTTC | CASTWGIGNEQFF
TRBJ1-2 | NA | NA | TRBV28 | TGTGCCAGCATTAGCTTTGGGGTAAAGGACGGCTACACCTTC | CASISFGVKDGYTF
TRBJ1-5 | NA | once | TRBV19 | TGTGCCAGTAGTCCTAGGGTGCGCAATCAGCCCCAGCATTTT | CASSPRVRNQPQHF
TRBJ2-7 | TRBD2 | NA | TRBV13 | TGTGCTAGCAGCTACCCGGGGGGAGATGGCGAGCAGTACTTC | CASSYPGGDGEQYF
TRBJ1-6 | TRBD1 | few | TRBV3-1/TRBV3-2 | TGTGCCAGCAGCCAAGATCTTCCAGGGGGATCTAATTCACCCCTCCACTTT | CASSQDLPGGSNSPLHF
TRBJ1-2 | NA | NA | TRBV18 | TGTGCCAGCTCCCTATATAACTATGGCTACACCTTC | CASSLYNYGYTF
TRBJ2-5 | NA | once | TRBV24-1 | TGTGCCACCAGTGATTTCACGCTGGGGGGAGAGACCCAGTACTTC | CATSDFTLGGETQYF
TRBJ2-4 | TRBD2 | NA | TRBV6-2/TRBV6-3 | TGTGCCAGCAGTTACTACCCAGCTCTTTCTTCGGGAGGGCCAGAAAACATTCAGTACTTC | CASSYYPALSSGGPENIQYF